Listed here are 13 T cell receptor beta chains from one sample, sequenced in a study of vaccination effects on CD4 cells after COVID-19. Antigens of these TCRs are unknown. Sequencing followed a ViraFEST assay step that expanded antigen-specific CD4+ T cells with viral peptide pools. The culture ran for approximately 9 days before CD4+ T cells were isolated. Libraries were prepared by immunoSEQ multiplex PCR; TCRdb keeps only in-frame clonotypes and omits some of them. The sample holds about 8,100 clones; around 79% are singletons and the top ten take roughly 12%. Here the sequenced sample was CD4+ T cells from PBMCs cultured with HCoV-229E spike peptides, taken before COVID-19 vaccination. Receptor source: a human donor who received a COVID-19 vaccine.

The gene calls are TRBV7-2 and TRBJ1-4; TRBD1 matches 7 bases. Germline V lookup: CDR1 SGHTA, CDR2 FQGNSA. Trimming took 2 bases from V and 13 from J; bases not matched to a gene: 10. This CDR3 has 14 residues. CDR3 nucleotide sequence: TGTGCCAGCAGCTTAACCGTTAGGGGGGACAGACTGTTTTTT. Translation gives CASSLTVRGDRLFF.

This clone appeared a few times. The rearrangement joins TRBV10-2 to TRBJ1-1; D is perhaps TRBD1 (6 bases). V was cut by 7 bases and J by 1 base, with 22 bases left in between. This CDR3 is built from 17 residues. Germline values: CDR1 WSHSY, CDR2 SAAADI. The CDR3 sequence: CASNSRPYREANTEAFF. In nucleotides, the CDR3 is TGCGCCAGCAACTCCCGTCCCTACAGGGAGGCGAACACTGAAGCTTTCTTT.

This clone was seen more than once but under ten times. The genes are TRBV5-1 and TRBJ2-1; 11 positions match TRBD2. The V and J ends lost 6 bases and 5 bases, in that order; junction bases with no gene match: 13. Germline V CDR1 and CDR2: SGHRS, YFSETQ. The length of the CDR3 is 17 residues. DNA of the CDR3: TGCGCCAGCACCCGTTGGATAGCGGGAGGGATAAACAATGAGCAGTTCTTC. Translation gives CASTRWIAGGINNEQFF.

The rearrangement links TRBV6-5 to TRBJ2-7; the match to TRBD1 covers 10 bases. Germline V CDR1 and CDR2: MNHEY, SVGAGI. After removal of 7 bases from V and 2 bases from J, the junction contained 5 bases not matched to a gene. This CDR3 has 14 residues. In nucleotides, the CDR3 is TGTGCCAGCACCGCGGGACAGGGGACCTACGAGCAGTACTTC. Translating gives CASTAGQGTYEQYF.

This chain connects TRBV4-1 to TRBJ2-3; D call uncertain. V lost 7 bases, J lost 1 base, and 9 bases lay in between. Per germline, CDR1 MGHRA and CDR2 YSYEKL. This CDR3 comprises 13 residues. CDR3 DNA sequence: TGCGCCAGCACGACCCCGGGCACAGATACGCAGTATTTT. This encodes CASTTPGTDTQYF.

The table lists this clone with a count of one. The rearrangement uses TRBV6-1 and TRBJ1-2; the D gene is possibly TRBD1 (6 bases). The CDR3 length is 13 residues. Germline V lookup: CDR1 MNHNS, CDR2 SASEGT. V lost 3 bases to trimming and J lost 8 bases, with 13 bases between them. In DNA form, the CDR3 reads TGTGCCAGCAGTGATGGACAGTGGGGGGGCTACACCTTC. Translated: CASSDGQWGGYTF.

This sequence joins TRBV5-1 and TRBJ2-1; D remains ambiguous. CDR1 SGHRS and CDR2 YFSETQ come from the germline V gene. This CDR3 region has 15 residues. The germline V and J ends were trimmed by 0 bases and 0 bases, with 7 bases remaining between them. CDR3 DNA: TGCGCCAGCAGCTTGGGTTCAAGCTCCTACAATGAGCAGTTCTTC. Translating it yields CASSLGSSSYNEQFF.

The chain is built from TRBV27 and TRBJ2-3, with D tentatively TRBD1 (6 bases). Trimming left V 5 bases short and J 2 bases short, with 17 bases between. CDR1 and CDR2 (germline): MNHEY, SMNVEV (reference sequence). The CDR3 has 16 residues. This CDR3 is CASSTLGGTITDTQYF. CDR3 sequence (DNA): TGTGCCAGCAGTACCCTCGGTGGGACAATCACAGATACGCAGTATTTT.

The chain employs TRBV7-8 and TRBJ2-7; TRBD2 matches at 14 bases. The CDR3 consists of 14 residues. The V gene's germline CDR1 is SGHVS and CDR2 FQNEAQ. V was pared by 4 bases and J by 6 bases, with 2 bases of the junction left unmatched. CDR3 sequence reads: CASSWGLAGVEQYF. In nucleotides, the CDR3 is TGTGCCAGCAGCTGGGGACTAGCGGGAGTCGAGCAGTACTTC.

The chain links TRBV9 to TRBJ1-3; D not resolved. Trimming shortened V by 0 bases and J by 2 bases, and 9 bases separated the two germline ends. CDR1 is SGDLS, CDR2 YYNGEE, per germline. The CDR3 length is 15 residues. The CDR3 nucleotides read TGTGCCAGCAGCGTAGGGTCGATAGCTGGAAACACCATATATTTT. Its protein is CASSVGSIAGNTIYF.

J is TRBJ2-1 and V is TRBV5-4; D possibly corresponds to TRBD2 (6 bases). This CDR3 has 17 amino acids. V was trimmed by 0 bases and J by 8 bases, leaving 21 bases between them. Germline V gene sequence: CDR1 SGHNT, CDR2 YYREEE (reference sequence). The CDR3 sequence: CASSLGGGATSGHEQFF. The CDR3 DNA is TGTGCCAGCAGCTTGGGTGGCGGGGCCACTTCGGGTCATGAGCAGTTCTTC.

There are a few counts of this clone. The J gene is TRBJ1-6, the V gene TRBV12-3 or TRBV12-4, with D perhaps TRBD1 (6 bases). This CDR3 spans 13 amino acids. V was clipped by 5 bases and J by 5 bases, with 7 bases between them. The CDR3 nucleotides read TGTGCCAGCAGTACAGGGCATAATTCACCCCTCCACTTT. It translates to CASSTGHNSPLHF.

This clone showed up just a few times. Here the CDR3 reads CASSQGTVNTEAFF. The CDR3 DNA follows: TGTGCCAGCAGCCAAGGGACAGTGAACACTGAAGCTTTCTTT. This chain connects TRBV14 to TRBJ1-1; perhaps TRBD1 as D (6 bases). In germline, CDR1 is SGHDN, CDR2 FVKESK. V was clipped by 1 base and J by 0 bases, with 6 bases between them. The CDR3 has 14 amino acids.